Presented here are 29 T cell receptor beta chains from one specimen sequenced in a study of cytomegalovirus exposure and HLA in healthy donors. Data came from immunoSEQ multiplex PCR; TCRdb stores just in-frame clones and leaves some out. The data show about 360,000 clones, with about nine tenths seen just once and 0.65% to 0.95% held by the top ten. Sequencing was carried out using PBMCs. The receptors originated from a woman younger than 30 in good health and CMV-seronegative.

This clone turned up a few times. This chain links TRBV29-1 with TRBJ1-2; TRBD1 is a possible D gene (5 bases). This CDR3 spans 11 amino acids. Germline V CDR1 and CDR2: SQVTM, ANQGSEA. The V end was cut by 0 bases, the J end by 8 bases, with 7 bases between. The CDR3 DNA reads TGCAGCGTTGAAGATGGGGCAGGCTACACCTTC. Its translation: CSVEDGAGYTF.

The gene calls are TRBV25-1 and TRBJ2-5; 9 bases align to TRBD1. The V gene's germline CDR1 is MGHDK and CDR2 SYGVNS. There are 15 residues in the CDR3. The J segment lost 7 bases and the V segment lost 4 bases, leaving 10 bases of the junction unmatched. The CDR3 region has the DNA TGTGCCAGCAGTGGGATGGGACAGGGTCTAGGGACCCAGTACTTC. Its translation is CASSGMGQGLGTQYF.

The V and J genes are TRBV6-4 and TRBJ2-3; perhaps TRBD1 as D (5 bases). Germline V lookup: CDR1 MRHNA, CDR2 SNTAGT. This CDR3 comprises 17 residues. Deletions cut 3 bases from V and 2 bases from J, with 18 bases between. The CDR3 loop reads CASSDSLPTAFTDTQYF. The CDR3, as DNA: TGTGCCAGCAGTGATTCTCTTCCGACAGCTTTCACAGATACGCAGTATTTT.

V gene TRBV5-1 combines with J gene TRBJ1-1; TRBD1 matches 8 bases. There are 14 residues in the CDR3. Per the germline V gene, CDR1 is SGHRS and CDR2 is YFSETQ. Trimming cost V 3 bases and J 5 bases; bases outside gene matches: 6. CDR3 coding DNA: TGCGCCAGCAGCTCCGGACAGGGTGGAACTGAAGCTTTCTTT. It translates to CASSSGQGGTEAFF.

V gene TRBV5-1 combines with J gene TRBJ1-4; no firm D call. In germline, CDR1 is SGHRS, CDR2 YFSETQ. The CDR3 runs to 18 residues. The ends were cut back, 2 bases at V and 0 bases at J, with 17 bases in the middle. CDR3 sequence: CASSFGQVYGATNEKLFF. CDR3 nucleotides: TGCGCCAGCAGCTTTGGGCAGGTTTATGGCGCAACTAATGAAAAACTGTTTTTT.

This clone showed up just a few times. The V gene is TRBV28, the J gene TRBJ1-2; D is unresolved. Germline-derived CDR1 and CDR2 are MDHEN and SYDVKM. V was cut by 6 bases and J by 5 bases, with 13 bases left in between. CDR3 size: 13 residues. The CDR3 spells CASRVGALYGYTF. The CDR3 DNA sequence: TGTGCCAGCAGAGTGGGAGCCCTATATGGCTACACCTTC.

This clone was recorded only once. The V call is TRBV6-4, the J call TRBJ2-7; 7 bases fit TRBD1. Germline lookup yields CDR1 MRHNA and CDR2 SNTAGT. Trimming cost V 10 bases and J 0 bases; bases outside gene matches: 12. The length of the CDR3 is 15 residues. The CDR3 loop is CATPPGQGDSYEQYF. The CDR3 DNA reads as TGTGCCACCCCTCCCGGGCAGGGGGACTCCTACGAGCAGTACTTC.

V is TRBV19 and J is TRBJ1-3, with D maybe TRBD1 (5 bases). Germline V CDR1 and CDR2: LNHDA, SQIVND (reference sequence). Trimming stripped 3 bases from V and 0 bases from J, with 15 bases between. The CDR3 totals 17 residues. CDR3 DNA: TGTGCCAGTAGTATCGGGGGGACCTACCTCTCTGGAAACACCATATATTTT. As protein: CASSIGGTYLSGNTIYF. Based on the CDR3 plus reference TRBV19 and TRBJ1-3, the full variable domain is DGGITQSPKYLFRKEGQNVTLSCEQNLNHDAMYWYRQDPGQGLRLIYYSQIVNDFQKGDIAEGYSVSREKKESFPLTVTSAQKNPTAFYLCASSIGGTYLSGNTIYFGEGSWLTVV.

Comment on this clone: At the DNA level, this CDR3 is encoded by other sequences in the same sample as well. CDR3 sequence: CASSTGGNTEAFF. The CDR3 region has the DNA TGTGCCAGCAGCACCGGGGGGAACACTGAAGCTTTCTTT. This chain uses TRBV7-9 with TRBJ1-1; a weak D match, TRBD1 (5 bases). The germline V gene has CDR1 SEHNR and CDR2 FQNEAQ (reference sequence). The CDR3 has 13 residues. The ends were cut back, 5 bases at V and 1 base at J, with 8 bases in the middle.

The gene calls are TRBV27 and TRBJ2-1; maybe TRBD2 (6 bases). CDR3 length equals 14 residues. The germline V gene encodes CDR1 MNHEY and CDR2 SMNVEV (reference sequence). Trimming took off 5 bases at V and 16 bases at J, with 24 bases between the two ends. The CDR3 loop reads CASSLKARAGSVFF. As DNA, the CDR3 is TGTGCCAGCAGTCTCAAAGCCCGGGCGGGATCAGTCTTCTTC.

The rearrangement joins TRBV2 to TRBJ2-1, with D maybe TRBD1 (6 bases). The germline V gene has CDR1 SNHLY and CDR2 FYNNEI. Trimming stripped 8 bases from V and 9 bases from J, with 23 bases between. The CDR3 is 15 residues long. CDR3 bases: TGTGCCAGCTCCAGGAGCGGCAGGGGAGTCCCTGAGCAGTTCTTC. This gives the protein CASSRSGRGVPEQFF.

This chain links TRBV10-1 with TRBJ2-1; D is perhaps TRBD2 (5 bases). CDR3 length: 13 amino acids. Looked up from germline, CDR1 is WNHNN and CDR2 is SYGVQD (reference sequence). V lost 1 base and J lost 8, with 9 bases in between. This chain's CDR3 is CASSEFEGHEQFF. The CDR3 DNA is TGCGCCAGCAGTGAGTTTGAGGGCCATGAGCAGTTCTTC.

The chain combines TRBV14 with TRBJ1-6, with D possibly being TRBD1 (5 bases). V shed 1 base and J shed 4 bases, with 8 bases lying between them. This CDR3 contains 15 residues. Looked up from germline, CDR1 is SGHDN and CDR2 is FVKESK. CDR3 loop: CASSQGRTYNSPLHF. The DNA of the CDR3 is TGTGCCAGCAGCCAAGGCCGGACATATAATTCACCCCTCCACTTT.

CDR3 nucleotide sequence: TGTGCCAGCAGCCCCAACCCGGGACAGTCGGCGAACAATGAGCAGTTCTTC. Protein: CASSPNPGQSANNEQFF. The chain joins TRBV7-6 to TRBJ2-1; 7 bases agree with TRBD1. The CDR3 consists of 17 residues. J was trimmed by 5 bases and V by 5 bases; bases with no gene match: 15. CDR1 is SGHVS and CDR2 is FNYEAQ in the germline V gene.

This clone was detected once. The chain has TRBV11-2 and TRBJ2-5, with a possible D match to TRBD1 (6 bases). CDR3 length: 14 residues. Germline V gene lookup returns CDR1 SGHAT and CDR2 FQNNGV. The V end lost 5 bases, the J end lost 1 base, and 11 bases lay between the germline ends. The CDR3 DNA follows: TGTGCCAGCAGCCCACTGGACAGCCAAGAGACCCAGTACTTC. Its translation is CASSPLDSQETQYF.

The chain joins TRBV4-2 to TRBJ2-1; D gene uncertain. Germline V CDR1 and CDR2: LGHNA, YNFKEQ. The CDR3 length is 16 residues. V was pared by 0 bases and J by 0 bases, with 9 bases between. The CDR3 DNA is TGTGCCAGCAGCCAAGACACCCTGAGCTCCTACAATGAGCAGTTCTTC. Its protein is CASSQDTLSSYNEQFF.

The V gene is TRBV5-1, the J gene TRBJ2-5; D is possibly TRBD1 (5 bases). The CDR3 is made up of 15 amino acids. CDR1 and CDR2 from the germline V gene are SGHRS and YFSETQ. Trimming stripped 3 bases from V and 2 bases from J, with 14 bases between. For the CDR3, the DNA is TGCGCCAGCAGCTGGGGCTCACCATCGCAAGAGACCCAGTACTTC. Its protein product is CASSWGSPSQETQYF.

CDR3: CASSVGVSVNEQFF. In DNA form, the CDR3 reads TGTGCCAGCAGCGTAGGGGTTAGCGTCAATGAGCAGTTCTTC. The chain recombines TRBV9 with TRBJ2-1; D is possibly TRBD2 (5 bases). CDR1 and CDR2 from the germline V gene are SGDLS and YYNGEE. Trimming cost V 0 bases and J 6 bases, with 10 bases left between them. The CDR3 is made up of 14 amino acids.

The rearrangement links TRBV6-5 to TRBJ1-5; tentative D call: TRBD1 (6 bases). Per germline, CDR1 MNHEY and CDR2 SVGAGI. The CDR3 is made up of 15 amino acids. Between the trimmed V and J ends, which lost 8 bases and 1 base, there was a span of 15 bases. The CDR3 protein is CASRAGGQSNQPQHF. The CDR3, as DNA: TGTGCCAGCCGGGCGGGGGGACAAAGCAATCAGCCCCAGCATTTT.

The CDR3: CASSTPGATNEKLFF. The DNA of the CDR3 is TGTGCCAGCAGTACCCCAGGGGCAACTAATGAAAAACTGTTTTTT. The V and J genes are TRBV28 and TRBJ1-4; a weak D match, TRBD1 (6 bases). V was cut by 5 bases and J by 0 bases, with 10 bases left in between. Germline assignment: CDR1 MDHEN and CDR2 SYDVKM. This CDR3 has 15 residues.

As DNA, the CDR3 is TGTGCCCTAGGGGGCGGGGCGCGGAATGAGCAGTTCTTC. It is translated as CALGGGARNEQFF. The chain links TRBV2 to TRBJ2-1, with D perhaps TRBD1 (7 bases). From germline, CDR1 is SNHLY and CDR2 FYNNEI. This CDR3 is 13 amino acids long. The germline V and J ends were trimmed by 11 bases and 7 bases, with 18 bases remaining between them.

The V call is TRBV2, the J call TRBJ2-5; 7 bases line up with TRBD2. CDR1 is SNHLY, CDR2 FYNNEI, per germline. V was pared by 2 bases and J by 3 bases, with 9 bases of the junction left unmatched. The CDR3 is 16 residues long. CDR3 protein: CASSENGLAVKETQYF. For the CDR3, the DNA is TGTGCCAGCAGTGAAAATGGCCTAGCGGTCAAAGAGACCCAGTACTTC.

This clone was observed a single time. The rearrangement links TRBV4-1 to TRBJ1-2; TRBD1 matches 10 bases. The junction had 4 bases not matched to a gene; V was cut back by 3 bases and J by 3 bases. CDR1 is MGHRA and CDR2 is YSYEKL in the germline V gene. This CDR3 has 15 amino acids. Here the CDR3 reads CASSQWDRGHYGYTF. CDR3 sequence (DNA): TGCGCCAGCAGCCAGTGGGACAGGGGACACTATGGCTACACCTTC.

There are a few counts of this clone. CDR3 nucleotides: TGTGCCAGCAGTCCGGACAGAGCAAATAATTCACCCCTCCACTTT. This translates into CASSPDRANNSPLHF. The chain is built from TRBV6-5 and TRBJ1-6, with D possibly matching TRBD1 (6 bases). The V end was cut by 5 bases, the J end by 5 bases, with 13 bases between. The CDR3 spans 15 residues. CDR1 and CDR2 from the germline V gene are MNHEY and SVGAGI.

The chain has TRBV7-6 and TRBJ2-3; D remains unclear. Germline assignment: CDR1 SGHVS and CDR2 FNYEAQ. V lost 0 bases to trimming and J lost 0 bases, with 13 bases between them. There are 17 residues in the CDR3. This chain's CDR3 is CASSLATLVGSTDTQYF. CDR3 bases: TGTGCCAGCAGCTTAGCTACCCTTGTCGGGAGCACAGATACGCAGTATTTT. The whole variable domain, remainder taken from reference TRBV7-6 and TRBJ2-3, is GAGVSQSPRYKVTKRGQDVALRCDPISGHVSLYWYRQALGQGPEFLTYFNYEAQQDKSGLPNDRFSAERPEGSISTLTIQRTEQRDSAMYRCASSLATLVGSTDTQYFGPGTRLTVL.

The chain couples TRBV28 to TRBJ2-2; 8 bases are a match to TRBD2. Germline CDR1 and CDR2: MDHEN and SYDVKM. J was trimmed by 0 bases and V by 10 bases; bases with no gene match: 10. The CDR3 length is 16 residues. In nucleotides, the CDR3 is TGTGCCACTCTACGGGGGGGCTACGCGAACACCGGGGAGCTGTTTTTT. Encoded protein: CATLRGGYANTGELFF.

CDR3: CASSLGGFNSPLHF. CDR3 sequence (DNA): TGTGCCAGCAGCTTAGGAGGGTTTAATTCACCCCTCCACTTT. This rearrangement joins TRBV7-9 to TRBJ1-6; unclear D gene. Looked up from germline, CDR1 is SEHNR and CDR2 is FQNEAQ (reference sequence). The V end lost 1 base, the J end lost 6 bases, and 7 bases lay between the germline ends. The CDR3 runs 14 residues.

Note on this clone: Within the sample, other DNA sequences also encode this same CDR3. CDR3 in amino acids: CASSYRVGYGYTF. In nucleotides, the CDR3 is TGTGCCAGCAGCTACAGGGTGGGCTATGGCTACACCTTC. The chain is built from TRBV7-9 and TRBJ1-2; perhaps TRBD1 as D (6 bases). CDR3 length: 13 amino acids. Germline-derived CDR1 and CDR2 are SEHNR and FQNEAQ (reference sequence). V was clipped by 4 bases and J by 4 bases, with 10 bases between them.

The V and J genes are TRBV7-6 and TRBJ2-7; TRBD2 is a possible D gene (7 bases). Germline V CDR1 and CDR2: SGHVS, FNYEAQ. This CDR3 has 14 residues. V was cut by 4 bases and J by 4 bases, with 14 bases left in between. In nucleotides, the CDR3 is TGTGCCAGCAGCTCCGCGGGGGCCTTGTACGAGCAGTACTTC. Encoded protein: CASSSAGALYEQYF.